These 2 T cell receptor beta chains were sequenced from one sample in a study of T cells in Graves' hyperthyroidism and ophthalmopathy. Authors of the study amplified TCR beta CDR3 regions from RNA transcripts. During a first-round RT-PCR of the TCR CDR3, the HTBI primer set was used. TCRdb called the multiplex PCR reads again in MiXCR, with one record for every CDR3 protein. The data contain approximately 400,000 distinct CDR3 sequences, roughly 25% of them singletons. Sequencing used blood. These receptors were collected from a man aged 50 to 59 with Graves' hyperthyroidism.

This clonotype was seen repeatedly, ten times or more. The chain has TRBV28 and TRBJ2-3; the D is unclear. CDR1 and CDR2 (germline): MDHEN, SYDVKM. The V end lost 3 bases, the J end lost 3 bases, and 7 bases lay between the germline ends. The CDR3 is 13 amino acids. CDR3 nucleotides: TGTGCCAGCAGTTTCGAAGGGACAGATACGCAGTATTTT. As protein: CASSFEGTDTQYF.

This chain connects TRBV20-1 to TRBJ1-2, with D hard to call. Germline lookup yields CDR1 DFQATT and CDR2 SNEGSKA (reference sequence). This CDR3 contains 11 residues. Trimming pared 5 bases from V and 10 bases from J, leaving 14 bases between. The DNA for the CDR3 is TGCAGTGCTCAACGTGAACGAGACTACACCTTC. Its translation is CSAQRERDYTF.